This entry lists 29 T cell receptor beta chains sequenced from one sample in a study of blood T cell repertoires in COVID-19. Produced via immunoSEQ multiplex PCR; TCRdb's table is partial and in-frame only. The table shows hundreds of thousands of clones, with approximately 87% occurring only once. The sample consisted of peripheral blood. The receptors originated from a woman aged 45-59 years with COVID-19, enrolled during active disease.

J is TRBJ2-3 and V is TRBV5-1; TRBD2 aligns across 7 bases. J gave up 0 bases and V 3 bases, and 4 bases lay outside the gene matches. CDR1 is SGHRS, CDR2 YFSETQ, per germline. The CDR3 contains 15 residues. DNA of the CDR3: TGCGCCAGCAGCTCCCCTAGCGGTAGCACAGATACGCAGTATTTT. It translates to CASSSPSGSTDTQYF.

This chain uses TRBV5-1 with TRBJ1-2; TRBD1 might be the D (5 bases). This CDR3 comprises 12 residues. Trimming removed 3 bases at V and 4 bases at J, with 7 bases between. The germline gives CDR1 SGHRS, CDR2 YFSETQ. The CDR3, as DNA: TGCGCCAGCAGCTGGGGGGGCTATGGCTACACCTTC. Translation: CASSWGGYGYTF.

The CDR3 DNA sequence: TGTGCCAGCAGCTCCGGACTGGCGAACACCGGGGAGCTGTTTTTT. Translation: CASSSGLANTGELFF. This sequence joins TRBV11-3 and TRBJ2-2; tentative D call: TRBD2 (5 bases). The germline gives CDR1 SGHNT, CDR2 YENEEA. The CDR3 has 15 amino acids. The V end lost 4 bases, the J end lost 0 bases, and 9 bases lay between the germline ends.

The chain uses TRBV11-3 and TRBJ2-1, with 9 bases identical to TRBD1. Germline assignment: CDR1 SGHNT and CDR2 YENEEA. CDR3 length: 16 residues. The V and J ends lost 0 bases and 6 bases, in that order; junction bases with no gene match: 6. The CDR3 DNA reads TGTGCCAGCAGCTTAGATGGGACAGGGTTAGTCAATGAGCAGTTCTTC. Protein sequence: CASSLDGTGLVNEQFF.

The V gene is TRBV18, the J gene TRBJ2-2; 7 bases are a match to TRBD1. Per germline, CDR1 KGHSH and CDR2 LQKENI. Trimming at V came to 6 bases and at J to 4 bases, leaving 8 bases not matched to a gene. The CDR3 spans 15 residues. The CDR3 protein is CASSLTGAVTGELFF. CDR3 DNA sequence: TGTGCCAGCTCTTTAACAGGGGCCGTCACCGGGGAGCTGTTTTTT.

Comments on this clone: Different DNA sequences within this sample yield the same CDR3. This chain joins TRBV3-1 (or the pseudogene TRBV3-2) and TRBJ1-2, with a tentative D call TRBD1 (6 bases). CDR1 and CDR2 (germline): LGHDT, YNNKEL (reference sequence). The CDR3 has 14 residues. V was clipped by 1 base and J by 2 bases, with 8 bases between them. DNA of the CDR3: TGTGCCAGCAGCCAAGTACAGGGAAACTATGGCTACACCTTC. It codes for CASSQVQGNYGYTF.

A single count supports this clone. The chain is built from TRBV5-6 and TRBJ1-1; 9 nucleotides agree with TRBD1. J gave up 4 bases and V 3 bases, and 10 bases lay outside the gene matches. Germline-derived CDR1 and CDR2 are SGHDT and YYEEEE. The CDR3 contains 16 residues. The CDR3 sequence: CASSYLQGARVTEAFF. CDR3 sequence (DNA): TGTGCCAGCAGCTACCTACAGGGGGCGCGGGTCACTGAAGCTTTCTTT.

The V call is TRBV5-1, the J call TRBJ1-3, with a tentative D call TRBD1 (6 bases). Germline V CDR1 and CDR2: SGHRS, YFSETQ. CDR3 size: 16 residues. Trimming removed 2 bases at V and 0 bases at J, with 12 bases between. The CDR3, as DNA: TGCGCCAGCAGCTTACAGGGCCTCAGCTCTGGAAACACCATATATTTT. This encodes CASSLQGLSSGNTIYF.

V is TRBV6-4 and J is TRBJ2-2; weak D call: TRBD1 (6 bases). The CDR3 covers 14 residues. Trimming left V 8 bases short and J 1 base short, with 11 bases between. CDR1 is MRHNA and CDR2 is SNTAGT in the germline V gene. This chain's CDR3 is CASGQHKNTGELFF. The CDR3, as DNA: TGTGCCAGCGGACAGCACAAGAACACCGGGGAGCTGTTTTTT.

The CDR3 protein is CASSGDRGPNEKLFF. The CDR3 nucleotides are TGTGCCAGCAGTGGAGACAGGGGGCCTAATGAAAAACTGTTTTTT. V and J are TRBV2 and TRBJ1-4, with 10 bases identical to TRBD1. Germline CDR1 reads SNHLY; CDR2 reads FYNNEI. V lost 4 bases, J lost 3 bases, and 2 bases stayed unmatched. The CDR3 has 15 residues.

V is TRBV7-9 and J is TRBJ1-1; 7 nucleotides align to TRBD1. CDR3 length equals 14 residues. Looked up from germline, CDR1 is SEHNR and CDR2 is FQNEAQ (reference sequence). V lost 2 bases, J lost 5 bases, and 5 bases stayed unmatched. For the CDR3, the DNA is TGTGCCAGCAGCTTAAAGGGGGCGCAGACTGAAGCTTTCTTT. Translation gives CASSLKGAQTEAFF. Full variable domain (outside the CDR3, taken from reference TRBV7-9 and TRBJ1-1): DTGVSQNPRHKITKRGQNVTFRCDPISEHNRLYWYRQTLGQGPEFLTYFQNEAQLEKSRLLSDRFSAERPKGSFSTLEIQRTEQGDSAMYLCASSLKGAQTEAFFGQGTRLTVV.

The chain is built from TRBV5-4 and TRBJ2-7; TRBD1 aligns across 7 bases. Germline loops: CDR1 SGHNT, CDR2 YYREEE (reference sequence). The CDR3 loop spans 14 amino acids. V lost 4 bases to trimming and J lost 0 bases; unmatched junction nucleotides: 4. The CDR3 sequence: CASSRDRTSYEQYF. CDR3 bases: TGTGCCAGCAGCAGGGACAGAACCTCCTACGAGCAGTACTTC.

CDR3 DNA sequence: TGTGCCGGCGGGGATCATTCCTACGAGCAGTACTTC. Translated, it gives CAGGDHSYEQYF. The chain recombines TRBV30 with TRBJ2-7; D perhaps matches TRBD2 (6 bases). Trimming removed 8 bases from V and 1 base from J, with 12 bases in between. There are 12 residues in the CDR3. Germline CDR1 GTSNPN, CDR2 SVGIG (reference sequence).

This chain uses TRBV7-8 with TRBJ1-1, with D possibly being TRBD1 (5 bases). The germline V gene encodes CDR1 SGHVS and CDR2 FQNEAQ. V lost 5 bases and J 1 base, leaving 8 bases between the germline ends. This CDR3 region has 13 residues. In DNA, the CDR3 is TGTGCCAGCAGCCATGGACAGAACACTGAAGCTTTCTTT. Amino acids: CASSHGQNTEAFF.

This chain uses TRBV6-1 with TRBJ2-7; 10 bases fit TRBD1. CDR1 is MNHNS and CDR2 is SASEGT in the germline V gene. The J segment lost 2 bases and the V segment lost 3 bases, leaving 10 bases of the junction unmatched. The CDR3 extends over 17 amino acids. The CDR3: CASSEAMTGGGTYEQYF. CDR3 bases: TGTGCCAGCAGTGAGGCGATGACAGGGGGCGGGACCTACGAGCAGTACTTC.

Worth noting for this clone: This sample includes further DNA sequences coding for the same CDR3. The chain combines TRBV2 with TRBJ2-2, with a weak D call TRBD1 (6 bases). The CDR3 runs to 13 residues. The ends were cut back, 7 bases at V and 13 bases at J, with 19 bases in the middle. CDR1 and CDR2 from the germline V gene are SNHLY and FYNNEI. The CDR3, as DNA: TGTGCCAGCACCAAGGGGGTCGACAGGTTGCTGTTTTTT. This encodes CASTKGVDRLLFF. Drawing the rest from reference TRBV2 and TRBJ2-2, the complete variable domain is EPEVTQTPSHQVTQMGQEVILRCVPISNHLYFYWYRQILGQKVEFLVSFYNNEISEKSEIFDDQFSVERPDGSNFTLKIRSTKLEDSAMYFCASTKGVDRLLFFGEGSRLTVL.

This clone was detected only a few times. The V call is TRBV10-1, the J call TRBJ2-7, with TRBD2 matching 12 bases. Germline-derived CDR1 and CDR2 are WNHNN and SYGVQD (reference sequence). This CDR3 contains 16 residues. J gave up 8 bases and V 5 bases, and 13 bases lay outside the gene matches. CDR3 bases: TGCGCCAGCAGTCGCGATCCTAGCGGGAGGGCCGAGAAGCAGTACTTC. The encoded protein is CASSRDPSGRAEKQYF.

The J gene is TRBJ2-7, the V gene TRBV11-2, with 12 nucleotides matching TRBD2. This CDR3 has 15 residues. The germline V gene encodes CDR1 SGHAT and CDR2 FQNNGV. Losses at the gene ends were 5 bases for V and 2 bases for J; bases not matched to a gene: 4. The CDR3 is CASSLTSGSPYEQYF. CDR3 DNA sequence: TGTGCCAGCAGCCTGACTAGCGGGAGCCCCTACGAGCAGTACTTC.

The CDR3 loop is CASSFNNRAGGGYTF. The DNA of the CDR3 is TGTGCCAGCAGCTTCAATAACAGGGCGGGAGGTGGCTACACCTTC. The rearrangement uses TRBV7-2 and TRBJ1-2; D may be TRBD1 (6 bases). Trimming took off 3 bases at V and 7 bases at J, with 18 bases between the two ends. The CDR3 runs 15 residues. CDR1 and CDR2 (germline): SGHTA, FQGNSA.

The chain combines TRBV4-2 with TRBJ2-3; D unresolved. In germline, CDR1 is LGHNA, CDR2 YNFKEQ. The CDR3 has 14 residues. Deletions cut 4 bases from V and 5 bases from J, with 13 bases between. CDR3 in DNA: TGTGCCAGCAGCCTTTCCATCCCAGAAGATACGCAGTATTTT. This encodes CASSLSIPEDTQYF.

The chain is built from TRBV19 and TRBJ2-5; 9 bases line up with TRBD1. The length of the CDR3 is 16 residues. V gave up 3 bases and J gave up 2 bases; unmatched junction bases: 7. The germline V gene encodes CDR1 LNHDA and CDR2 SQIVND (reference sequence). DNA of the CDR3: TGTGCCAGTAGTATTACCGGGACAGGGAATCAAGAGACCCAGTACTTC. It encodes CASSITGTGNQETQYF.

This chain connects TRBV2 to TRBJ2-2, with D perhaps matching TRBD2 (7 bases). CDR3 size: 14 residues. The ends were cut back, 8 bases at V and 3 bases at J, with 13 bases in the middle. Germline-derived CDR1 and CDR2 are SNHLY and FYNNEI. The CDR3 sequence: CASAGASDTGELFF. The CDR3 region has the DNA TGTGCCAGCGCGGGGGCTTCTGACACCGGGGAGCTGTTTTTT.

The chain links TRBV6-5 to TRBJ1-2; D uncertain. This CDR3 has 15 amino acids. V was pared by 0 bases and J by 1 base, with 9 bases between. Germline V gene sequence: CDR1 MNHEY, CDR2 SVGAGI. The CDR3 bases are TGTGCCAGCAGTTACTCGACAAATGATAACTATGGCTACACCTTC. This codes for CASSYSTNDNYGYTF.

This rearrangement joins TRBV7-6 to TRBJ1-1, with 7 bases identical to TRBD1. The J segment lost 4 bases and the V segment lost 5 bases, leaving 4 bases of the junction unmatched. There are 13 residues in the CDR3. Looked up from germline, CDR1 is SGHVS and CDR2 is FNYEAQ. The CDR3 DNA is TGTGCCAGCAGCGTACGACAGGGCACTGAAGCTTTCTTT. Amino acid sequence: CASSVRQGTEAFF.

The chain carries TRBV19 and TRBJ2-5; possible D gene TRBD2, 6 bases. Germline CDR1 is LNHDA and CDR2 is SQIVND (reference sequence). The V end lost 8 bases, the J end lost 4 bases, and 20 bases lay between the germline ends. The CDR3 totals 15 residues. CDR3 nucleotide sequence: TGTGCCAGTCCATTCGCGGGACCCGGGCCAGAGACCCAGTACTTC. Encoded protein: CASPFAGPGPETQYF.

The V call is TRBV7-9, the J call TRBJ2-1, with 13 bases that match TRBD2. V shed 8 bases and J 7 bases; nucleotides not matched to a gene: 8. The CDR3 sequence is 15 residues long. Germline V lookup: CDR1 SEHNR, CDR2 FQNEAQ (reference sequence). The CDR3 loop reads CASAPRLAGGNEQFF. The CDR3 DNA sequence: TGTGCCAGCGCACCCAGACTAGCGGGAGGAAATGAGCAGTTCTTC.

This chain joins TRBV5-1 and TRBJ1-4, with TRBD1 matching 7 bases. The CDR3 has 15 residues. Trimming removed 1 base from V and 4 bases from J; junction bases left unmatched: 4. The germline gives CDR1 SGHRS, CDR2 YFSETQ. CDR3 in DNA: TGCGCCAGCAGCTTGCGGGCAGGGGGTAATGAAAAACTGTTTTTT. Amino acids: CASSLRAGGNEKLFF.

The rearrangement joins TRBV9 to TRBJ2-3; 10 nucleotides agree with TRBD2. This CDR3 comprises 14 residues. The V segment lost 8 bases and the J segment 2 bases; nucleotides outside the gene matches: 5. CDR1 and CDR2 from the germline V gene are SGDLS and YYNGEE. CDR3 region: CASQAGGNTDTQYF. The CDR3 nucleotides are TGTGCCAGTCAAGCGGGAGGGAACACAGATACGCAGTATTTT.

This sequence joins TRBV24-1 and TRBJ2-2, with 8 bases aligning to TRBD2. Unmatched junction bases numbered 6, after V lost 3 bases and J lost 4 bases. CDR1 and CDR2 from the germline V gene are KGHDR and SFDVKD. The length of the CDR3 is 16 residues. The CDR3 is CATSDPTAGGTGELFF. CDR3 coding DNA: TGTGCCACCAGTGATCCTACGGCGGGGGGCACCGGGGAGCTGTTTTTT.